One and the same sample provided the 10 T cell receptor beta chains below, sequenced in a study of shared clonotypes between healthy human individuals. Profiling relied on immunoSEQ multiplex PCR, and the TCRdb table lists in-frame clones only, not all of them. Of under 600,000 clones in the sample, 95% to 98% were seen once. Naive CD8 populations comprised CD45RO-negative cells positively selected for CCR7, excluding terminally differentiated effector memory CD45RA+ cells. The sequenced sample consisted of naive CD8+ T cells sorted from blood. These receptors all come from a man between 25 and 39 years old in good health.

This chain connects TRBV29-1 to TRBJ1-2; D possibly corresponds to TRBD1 (6 bases). The CDR3 consists of 11 residues. Trimming removed 6 bases from V and 6 bases from J, with 11 bases in between. Germline V gene lookup returns CDR1 SQVTM and CDR2 ANQGSEA. The CDR3 nucleotides read TGCAGCGTGATTGACAGGAATGGCTACACCTTC. Its translation: CSVIDRNGYTF.

The CDR3 DNA reads as TGTGCCAGCAACCCCTACAGCGGTAGCGGGTACAATGAGCAGTTCTTC. Its protein is CASNPYSGSGYNEQFF. This chain uses TRBV27 with TRBJ2-1, with TRBD2 matching 7 bases. V shed 7 bases, J shed 4 bases, and the junction held 13 bases outside the gene matches. CDR3 length equals 16 residues. Germline V gene sequence: CDR1 MNHEY, CDR2 SMNVEV (reference sequence).

This clone came up once. The rearrangement uses TRBV18 and TRBJ1-2; 7 bases map to TRBD1. Germline loops: CDR1 KGHSH, CDR2 LQKENI. The CDR3 length is 15 residues. The ends lost 6 bases at V and 4 bases at J; junction bases unmatched: 11. Here the CDR3 reads CASSPNVGQVYGYTF. DNA of the CDR3: TGTGCCAGCTCGCCGAACGTTGGACAGGTCTATGGCTACACCTTC.

This chain connects TRBV5-6 to TRBJ2-1; D not resolved. CDR1 is SGHDT, CDR2 YYEEEE, per germline. CDR3 length: 12 residues. V was trimmed by 4 bases and J by 10 bases, leaving 12 bases between them. The CDR3 DNA sequence: TGTGCCAGCAGCCAAACTTGGGGAGAGCAGTTCTTC. Translating it yields CASSQTWGEQFF.

This chain uses TRBV4-1 with TRBJ1-5; D possibly corresponds to TRBD1 (5 bases). The germline V gene encodes CDR1 MGHRA and CDR2 YSYEKL. CDR3 length equals 15 residues. V was clipped by 0 bases and J by 5 bases, with 11 bases between them. The CDR3 DNA sequence: TGCGCCAGCAGCCAAGACGCAGGGTGGGATCAGCCCCAGCATTTT. This codes for CASSQDAGWDQPQHF.

This chain uses TRBV10-2 with TRBJ2-7, with a tentative D call TRBD1 (6 bases). The CDR3 contains 15 residues. With 4 bases removed from V and 0 bases from J, the gap between germline ends came to 13 bases. CDR1 and CDR2 from the germline V gene are WSHSY and SAAADI. The CDR3 nucleotides are TGCGCCAGCAGTGTAGGGACATCGAGCTCCTACGAGCAGTACTTC. This codes for CASSVGTSSSYEQYF.

J is TRBJ2-7 and V is TRBV7-9; D is possibly TRBD1 (6 bases). Germline-derived CDR1 and CDR2 are SEHNR and FQNEAQ (reference sequence). The CDR3 sequence is 14 residues long. V lost 3 bases and J lost 2, with 11 bases in between. The CDR3 coding sequence is TGTGCCAGCAGCTTTGGGACATCCCCCTACGAGCAGTACTTC. Translated: CASSFGTSPYEQYF.

For the CDR3, the DNA is TGTGCCAGCAGCCACACTAACCGGGACACCGGGGAGCTGTTTTTT. Protein: CASSHTNRDTGELFF. The chain joins TRBV7-2 to TRBJ2-2; no firm D call. From germline, CDR1 is SGHTA and CDR2 FQGNSA. This CDR3 contains 15 residues. Trimming left V 5 bases short and J 3 bases short, with 13 bases between.

This clone was seen only once. V and J are TRBV7-2 and TRBJ1-5, with D hard to call. The germline V gene has CDR1 SGHTA and CDR2 FQGNSA. Trimming removed 4 bases from V and 3 bases from J, with 7 bases in between. The length of the CDR3 is 13 residues. DNA for the CDR3: TGTGCCAGCAGCTCACTCAACAATCAGCCCCAGCATTTT. Protein: CASSSLNNQPQHF.

The chain couples TRBV12-5 to TRBJ2-3, with D unresolved. Germline loops: CDR1 LGHNT, CDR2 FRNRAP. V was cut by 5 bases and J by 0 bases, with 6 bases left in between. CDR3 length: 13 amino acids. The CDR3 sequence is CASGTYSTDTQYF. CDR3 DNA sequence: TGTGCTAGTGGTACCTATAGCACAGATACGCAGTATTTT.